This TCR beta chain was captured by sequencing in a study of PD-L1 blockade in urothelial cancer. Study information: At 6 weeks and at 3 weeks (second dose) after treatment start, blood was analyzed. Specimens of blood held a median count of roughly 150,000 T cells.

The study, taken as a whole, reports: Tumor-associated TCR clones expanded more in blood at 3 weeks in patients with durable benefit.

As for this clone: Its antigen is currently unknown.

Time point defined: peripheral blood 6 weeks after treatment start. Patients each gave 1 to 8 samples, pretreatment and on-treatment. Trimming cost V 3 bases and J 7 bases; bases outside gene matches: 9. CDR1 SGHRS and CDR2 YFSETQ come from the germline V gene. The CDR3 runs to 14 residues. Assay: immunoSEQ multiplex PCR; the TCRdb copy retains only in-frame clones and omits some. This table has approximately 120,000 clones, 86% appearing once. This clonotype originated in a man aged 50-59 years with urothelial cancer. Sequencing used PBMCs, obtained around atezolizumab (anti-PD-L1) treatment. The chain uses TRBV5-1 and TRBJ2-7; 8 bases match TRBD1. CDR3 nucleotide sequence: TGCGCCAGCAGCTGGACAGGGTGGGGAAGGGAGCAGTACTTC. This encodes CASSWTGWGREQYF.